The 24 T cell receptor beta chains in this list originate from one sample, sequenced in a study of control samples from healthy donors and cancer patients. TCRdb keeps only in-frame clones here, not all; method: immunoSEQ multiplex PCR. The table lists roughly 100,000 clones, 80% to 95% of them singletons, with less than 3.5% in the top ten. Sequenced input: blood. The receptor set was obtained from a human donor in good health. The donor label of this sample is uncertain.

The chain joins TRBV12-3 or TRBV12-4 to TRBJ1-3, with unresolved D. V was shortened by 5 bases and J by 4 bases, with 6 bases between the two germline ends. This CDR3 contains 12 residues. This CDR3 is CASSMGGNTIYF. The CDR3 DNA reads as TGTGCCAGCAGTATGGGAGGAAACACCATATATTTT.

The chain employs TRBV19 and TRBJ1-5; 9 nucleotides line up with TRBD1. The CDR3 is made up of 15 amino acids. The V gene end was trimmed by 6 bases and the J gene end by 7 bases; junction bases not matched to a gene: 10. CDR1 and CDR2 from the germline V gene are LNHDA and SQIVND (reference sequence). DNA of the CDR3: TGTGCCAGTAGACCACAGGGGGCGCTTGGACAGCCCCAGCATTTT. Translation gives CASRPQGALGQPQHF.

The CDR3 DNA reads as TGTGCCAGCAGCCAAGCCACGACAGACTTCACTGAAGCTTTCTTT. The encoded protein is CASSQATTDFTEAFF. This chain connects TRBV4-2 to TRBJ1-1; TRBD1 is a possible D gene (5 bases). V was trimmed by 1 base and J by 4 bases, leaving 13 bases between them. Germline CDR1 and CDR2: LGHNA and YNFKEQ. The CDR3 totals 15 residues.

The chain joins TRBV4-1 to TRBJ2-1, with 9 nucleotides matching TRBD1. From germline, CDR1 is MGHRA and CDR2 YSYEKL. This CDR3 contains 15 residues. Germline trimming cut 0 bases from V and 5 bases from J; bases unmatched to any gene: 2. CDR3 nucleotides: TGCGCCAGCAGCCAAGAAGGGACAGGGAACAATGAGCAGTTCTTC. Residues: CASSQEGTGNNEQFF.

DNA of the CDR3: TGTGCCAGCAGCTTAAGGGTTTCAGATACGCAGTATTTT. Its translation is CASSLRVSDTQYF. The chain couples TRBV11-2 to TRBJ2-3; D is undetermined. Germline V lookup: CDR1 SGHAT, CDR2 FQNNGV. V was clipped by 2 bases and J by 4 bases, with 7 bases between them. The CDR3 is made up of 13 amino acids.

The V call is TRBV20-1, the J call TRBJ2-5; weak D call: TRBD1 (5 bases). This CDR3 is built from 11 residues. Germline CDR1 and CDR2: DFQATT and SNEGSKA (reference sequence). Trimming removed 6 bases at V and 1 base at J, with 6 bases between. CDR3 sequence reads: CSATGQETQYF. The CDR3 DNA sequence: TGCAGTGCCACAGGCCAAGAGACCCAGTACTTC.

CDR3 nucleotide sequence: TGCGCCAGCAGCTTGGATCTCGGGAACACTGAAGCTTTCTTT. As protein: CASSLDLGNTEAFF. V and J are TRBV5-1 and TRBJ1-1; unclear D gene. The CDR3 is made up of 14 amino acids. Germline V gene lookup returns CDR1 SGHRS and CDR2 YFSETQ. Trimming cost V 0 bases and J 1 base, with 7 bases left between them.

The chain has TRBV12-3 or TRBV12-4 and TRBJ1-2; D might be TRBD1 (5 bases). V dropped 3 bases and J dropped 8 bases, with 10 bases sitting between them. The CDR3 extends over 12 amino acids. As DNA, the CDR3 is TGTGCCAGCAGTTTTTCAGGGTCCGGCTACACCTTC. Translated, it gives CASSFSGSGYTF.

This chain joins TRBV15 and TRBJ1-6; D remains ambiguous. CDR1 is LNHNV and CDR2 is YYDKDF in the germline V gene (reference sequence). CDR3 length: 15 residues. Trimming removed 5 bases from V and 2 bases from J, with 10 bases in between. The CDR3 loop reads CATSASKAYNSPLHF. CDR3 bases: TGTGCCACCAGCGCGTCAAAAGCCTATAATTCACCCCTCCACTTT.

The DNA for the CDR3 is TGTGCCAGCAGCTGGGGACCCGACTACGAGCAGTACGTC. Residues: CASSWGPDYEQYV. The V call is TRBV5-4, the J call TRBJ2-7; D is possibly TRBD1 or TRBD2 (5 bases each). V lost 3 bases and J 3 bases, leaving 10 bases between the germline ends. Looked up from germline, CDR1 is SGHNT and CDR2 is YYREEE (reference sequence). The CDR3 is 13 residues long.

DNA for the CDR3: TGTGCCAGCAGCGTAAGCGTAGGGGAGGAATCACCCCTCCACTTT. Protein: CASSVSVGEESPLHF. The rearrangement joins TRBV9 to TRBJ1-6, with a tentative D call TRBD1 (5 bases). Trimming cost V 1 base and J 10 bases, with 15 bases left between them. The CDR3 runs 15 residues. Looked up from germline, CDR1 is SGDLS and CDR2 is YYNGEE.

The J gene is TRBJ2-5, the V gene TRBV2; tentative D call: TRBD1 (6 bases). V was clipped by 7 bases and J by 0 bases, with 9 bases between them. This CDR3 region has 13 residues. Germline V gene sequence: CDR1 SNHLY, CDR2 FYNNEI. The CDR3 DNA sequence: TGTGCCAGCACAGGGGTGTACCAAGAGACCCAGTACTTC. It translates to CASTGVYQETQYF.

This chain connects TRBV7-6 to TRBJ2-2; no reliable D call. The CDR3 totals 12 residues. V was clipped by 5 bases and J by 4 bases, with 5 bases between them. CDR1 and CDR2 (germline): SGHVS, FNYEAQ. The CDR3 reads CASSLSTGELFF. The CDR3 DNA sequence: TGTGCCAGCAGCCTTTCCACCGGGGAGCTGTTTTTT.

V usage is TRBV24-1 and J usage is TRBJ1-1; unclear D gene. The V gene lost 5 bases and the J gene lost 1 base, with 7 bases spanning the gap. This CDR3 spans 13 amino acids. Germline V gene sequence: CDR1 KGHDR, CDR2 SFDVKD. The DNA of the CDR3 is TGTGCCACCAGTGGATGGGAGAACACTGAAGCTTTCTTT. Its translation is CATSGWENTEAFF.

J is TRBJ1-5 and V is TRBV5-1; the D is unclear. The germline V gene encodes CDR1 SGHRS and CDR2 YFSETQ. The ends were cut back, 4 bases at V and 0 bases at J, with 11 bases in the middle. The CDR3 has 15 amino acids. The CDR3 coding sequence is TGCGCCAGCAGCCCAGACGGAGATAGCAATCAGCCCCAGCATTTT. It is translated as CASSPDGDSNQPQHF.

The chain employs TRBV10-3 and TRBJ1-2; no clear D. The CDR3 consists of 13 residues. Looked up from germline, CDR1 is ENHRY and CDR2 is SYGVKD. V lost 4 bases to trimming and J lost 6 bases, with 12 bases between them. This chain's CDR3 is CAISAGNVDGYTF. The CDR3 DNA is TGTGCCATCAGTGCCGGGAATGTCGATGGCTACACCTTC.

The chain joins TRBV6-5 to TRBJ1-1; D possibly corresponds to TRBD1 (5 bases). CDR3 length: 13 amino acids. CDR1 MNHEY and CDR2 SVGAGI come from the germline V gene. V was shortened by 2 bases and J by 2 bases, with 6 bases between the two germline ends. DNA of the CDR3: TGTGCCAGCAGTTACAGGGGAAACACTGAAGCTTTCTTT. This sequence encodes CASSYRGNTEAFF.

V is TRBV6-2 or TRBV6-3 and J is TRBJ1-5, with 8 bases fitting TRBD1. Losses at the gene ends were 0 bases for V and 6 bases for J; bases not matched to a gene: 10. CDR1 is MNHEY, CDR2 SVGEGT, per germline. This CDR3 region has 17 residues. CDR3 in DNA: TGTGCCAGCAGTTACTCGGGGGCAGGGGGCTTTGTTCAGCCCCAGCATTTT. Translating gives CASSYSGAGGFVQPQHF.

The V call is TRBV19, the J call TRBJ1-6; no firm D call. The V and J ends lost 3 bases and 5 bases respectively, with 11 bases between them. CDR3 length equals 15 residues. Germline V gives CDR1 LNHDA, CDR2 SQIVND (reference sequence). CDR3 amino acids: CASSIRPTDNSPLHF. The CDR3 DNA sequence: TGTGCCAGTAGTATCAGGCCAACGGATAATTCACCCCTCCACTTT.

The chain links TRBV27 to TRBJ1-6; no clear D. Deletions cut 2 bases from V and 8 bases from J, with 16 bases between. Germline V lookup: CDR1 MNHEY, CDR2 SMNVEV (reference sequence). CDR3 size: 16 residues. For the CDR3, the DNA is TGTGCCAGCAGTTTAGATAGAGGGAGATGGGATTCACCCCTCCACTTT. This codes for CASSLDRGRWDSPLHF.

This clone was found once. The V and J genes are TRBV5-4 and TRBJ2-1; TRBD2 is a possible D gene (6 bases). Germline loops: CDR1 SGHNT, CDR2 YYREEE (reference sequence). Trimming pared 0 bases from V and 5 bases from J, leaving 12 bases between. This CDR3 is built from 15 residues. The CDR3: CASSLGAGPNNEQFF. The CDR3 DNA sequence: TGTGCCAGCAGCTTGGGAGCGGGCCCTAACAATGAGCAGTTCTTC. The complete variable domain, with remaining parts taken from reference TRBV5-4 and TRBJ2-1, reads ETGVTQSPTHLIKTRGQQVTLRCSSQSGHNTVSWYQQALGQGPQFIFQYYREEENGRGNFPPRFSGLQFPNYSSELNVNALELDDSALYLCASSLGAGPNNEQFFGPGTRLTVL.

The V call is TRBV7-8, the J call TRBJ2-7; D may correspond to TRBD1 or TRBD2 (5 bases each). From germline, CDR1 is SGHVS and CDR2 FQNEAQ. The CDR3 length is 13 residues. Trimming stripped 5 bases from V and 6 bases from J, with 14 bases between. The CDR3 is CASSPGALREQYV. The CDR3 nucleotides are TGTGCCAGCAGCCCCGGGGCATTACGCGAGCAGTACGTC.

J is TRBJ1-5 and V is TRBV15, with 7 positions matching TRBD1. J gave up 4 bases and V 0 bases, and 3 bases lay outside the gene matches. The CDR3 runs 15 residues. The germline gives CDR1 LNHNV, CDR2 YYDKDF (reference sequence). CDR3 residues: CATSRDKGQNQPQHF. The CDR3 coding sequence is TGTGCCACCAGCAGAGATAAGGGACAGAATCAGCCCCAGCATTTT. Using reference TRBV15 and TRBJ1-5 for the parts outside the CDR3, the full variable domain is DAMVIQNPRYQVTQFGKPVTLSCSQTLNHNVMYWYQQKSSQAPKLLFHYYDKDFNNEADTPDNFQSRRPNTSFCFLDIRSPGLGDTAMYLCATSRDKGQNQPQHFGDGTRLSIL.

The J gene is TRBJ2-7, the V gene TRBV10-3; D not resolved. Germline V lookup: CDR1 ENHRY, CDR2 SYGVKD. This CDR3 region has 14 residues. V was clipped by 2 bases and J by 4 bases, with 12 bases between them. The CDR3 region has the DNA TGTGCCATCAGTGAGACCTACTCGGCTTACGAGCAGTACGTC. Encoded protein: CAISETYSAYEQYV.